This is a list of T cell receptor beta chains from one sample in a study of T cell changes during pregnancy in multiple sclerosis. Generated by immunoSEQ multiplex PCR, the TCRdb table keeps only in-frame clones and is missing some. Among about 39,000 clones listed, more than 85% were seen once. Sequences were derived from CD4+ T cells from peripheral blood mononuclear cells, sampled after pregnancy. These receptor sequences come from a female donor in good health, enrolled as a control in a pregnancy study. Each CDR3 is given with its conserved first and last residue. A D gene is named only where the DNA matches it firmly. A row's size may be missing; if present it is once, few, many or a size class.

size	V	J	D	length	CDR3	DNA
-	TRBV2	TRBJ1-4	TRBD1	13	CASRRGQVEKLFF	TGTGCCAGCAGGAGGGGGCAGGTCGAAAAACTGTTTTTT
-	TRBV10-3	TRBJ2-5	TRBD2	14	CAIAFGGGQETQYF	TGTGCCATCGCCTTCGGCGGGGGCCAAGAGACCCAGTACTTC
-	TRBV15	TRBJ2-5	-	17	CATSRGLGTSAQETQYF	TGTGCCACCAGCAGAGGTCTCGGGACATCCGCCCAGGAGACCCAGTACTTC
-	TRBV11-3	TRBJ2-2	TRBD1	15	CASSRGQENTGELFF	TGTGCCAGCAGCAGAGGACAGGAAAACACCGGGGAGCTGTTTTTT
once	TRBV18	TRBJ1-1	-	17	CASSSITARGMNTEAFF	TGTGCCAGCTCATCAATCACGGCGAGAGGCATGAACACTGAAGCTTTCTTT
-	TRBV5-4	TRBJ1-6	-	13	CASNTAGVSPLHF	TGTGCCAGCAACACAGCGGGGGTCTCACCCCTCCACTTT
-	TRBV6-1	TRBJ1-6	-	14	CASSTGTHNSPLHF	TGTGCCAGCAGTACCGGGACACATAATTCACCCCTCCACTTT
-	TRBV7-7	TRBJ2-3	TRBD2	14	CASSPGLPSDTQYF	TGTGCCAGCAGCCCGGGACTACCTTCAGATACGCAGTATTTT
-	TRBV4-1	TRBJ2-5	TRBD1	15	CASSRTGTAQETQYF	TGCGCCAGCAGCCGTACCGGGACAGCTCAAGAGACCCAGTACTTC
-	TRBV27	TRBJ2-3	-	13	CASSLQLEDTQYF	TGTGCCAGCAGTTTGCAACTAGAAGATACGCAGTATTTT
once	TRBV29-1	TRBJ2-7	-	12	CSVRRSSYEQYF	TGCAGCGTTCGGAGGAGCTCCTACGAGCAGTACTTC
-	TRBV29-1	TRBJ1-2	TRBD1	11	CSVPGGYGYTF	TGCAGCGTTCCAGGGGGCTATGGCTACACCTTC
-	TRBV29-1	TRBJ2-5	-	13	CSVDYAAEETQYF	TGCAGCGTTGACTATGCGGCCGAAGAGACCCAGTACTTC
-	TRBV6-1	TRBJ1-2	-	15	CASSESTISNYGYTF	TGTGCCAGCAGTGAAAGTACAATTTCTAACTATGGCTACACCTTC
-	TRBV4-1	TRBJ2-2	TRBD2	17	CASAPVAGGISTGELFF	TGCGCCAGCGCGCCCGTAGCGGGAGGAATATCGACCGGGGAGCTGTTTTTT
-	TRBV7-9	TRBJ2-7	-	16	CASSLDKRIGAYEQYF	TGTGCCAGCAGCTTAGATAAGCGGATCGGGGCCTACGAGCAGTACTTC
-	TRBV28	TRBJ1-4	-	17	CASTSPGWRRGNEKLFF	TGTGCCAGCACCTCCCCGGGGTGGAGGCGGGGTAATGAAAAACTGTTTTTT
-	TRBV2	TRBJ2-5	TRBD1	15	CASSATGVGLETQYF	TGTGCCAGCAGTGCGACAGGGGTCGGGTTGGAGACCCAGTACTTC
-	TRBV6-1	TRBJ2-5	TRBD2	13	CASIIAGAGTQYF	TGTGCCAGCATTATAGCGGGGGCGGGGACCCAGTACTTC
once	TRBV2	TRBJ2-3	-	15	CASSGQASSTDTQYF	TGTGCCAGCAGTGGTCAGGCCTCTAGCACAGATACGCAGTATTTT
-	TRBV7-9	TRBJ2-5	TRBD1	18	CASSLDGTALRWQETQYF	TGTGCCAGCAGCTTAGATGGGACAGCCCTCCGATGGCAAGAGACCCAGTACTTC
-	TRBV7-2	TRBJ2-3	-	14	CASRNPAGGDTQYF	TGTGCCAGCAGAAATCCGGCGGGCGGGGATACGCAGTATTTT
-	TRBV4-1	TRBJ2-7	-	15	CASSQAPGFPYEQYF	TGCGCCAGCAGCCAAGCGCCGGGTTTCCCCTACGAGCAGTACTTC
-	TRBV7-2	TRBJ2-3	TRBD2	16	CASSFPGLAGGDTQYF	TGTGCCAGCAGCTTCCCGGGACTAGCGGGAGGGGATACGCAGTATTTT
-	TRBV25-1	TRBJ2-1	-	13	CASSSPRQNEQFF	TGTGCCAGCTCCTCCCCAAGACAGAATGAGCAGTTCTTC
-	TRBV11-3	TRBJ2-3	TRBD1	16	CASSLDGDRGRSTQYF	TGTGCCAGCAGCTTAGATGGGGACAGGGGGCGAAGTACGCAGTATTTT
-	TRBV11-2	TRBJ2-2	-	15	CATRTDPINTGELFF	TGTGCCACAAGGACAGACCCGATAAACACCGGGGAGCTGTTTTTT
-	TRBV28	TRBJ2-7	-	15	CASSPIQGFLYEQYF	TGTGCCAGCAGTCCAATACAGGGCTTCCTCTACGAGCAGTACTTC
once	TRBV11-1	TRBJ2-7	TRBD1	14	CASSAGTGDYEQYF	TGTGCCAGCAGCGCCGGGACAGGGGACTACGAGCAGTACTTC
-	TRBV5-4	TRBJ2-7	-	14	CASSPGGSKYEQYF	TGTGCCAGCAGTCCCGGCGGGTCAAAGTACGAGCAGTACTTC
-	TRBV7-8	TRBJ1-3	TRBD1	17	CASSLQVVTGAFDTIYF	TGTGCCAGCAGCTTACAGGTTGTGACAGGGGCTTTTGACACCATATATTTT
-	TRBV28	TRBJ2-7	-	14	CASSGGTDDYEQYF	TGTGCCAGCAGTGGGGGGACCGACGACTATGAGCAGTACTTC
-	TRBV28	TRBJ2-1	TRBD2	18	CASSLSAGSRPPYNEQFF	TGTGCCAGCAGTTTATCAGCGGGGTCCCGCCCTCCCTACAATGAGCAGTTCTTC
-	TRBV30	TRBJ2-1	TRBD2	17	CAWNGDRVAGGYNEQFF	TGTGCCTGGAACGGCGATAGGGTAGCGGGGGGTTACAATGAGCAGTTCTTC
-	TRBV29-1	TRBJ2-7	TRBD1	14	CSVEVSRGLYEQYF	TGCAGCGTTGAAGTCTCCAGGGGGCTGTACGAGCAGTACTTC
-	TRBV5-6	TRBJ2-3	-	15	CASSLAGTITDTQYF	TGTGCCAGCAGCTTGGCGGGTACGATCACAGATACGCAGTATTTT
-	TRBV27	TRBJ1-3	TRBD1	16	CASGTGGIGSGNTIYF	TGTGCCAGCGGGACAGGGGGCATTGGGAGTGGAAACACCATATATTTT
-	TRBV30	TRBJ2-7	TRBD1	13	CAWRLTGAYEQYF	TGTGCCTGGAGGCTGACAGGGGCCTACGAGCAGTACTTC
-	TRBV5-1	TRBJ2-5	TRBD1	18	CASSPSGTGGSGQETQYF	TGCGCCAGCAGCCCTTCCGGGACAGGGGGCAGTGGGCAAGAGACCCAGTACTTC
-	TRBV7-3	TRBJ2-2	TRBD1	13	CASSVTGNGELFF	TGTGCCAGCAGCGTGACAGGGAACGGGGAGCTGTTTTTT
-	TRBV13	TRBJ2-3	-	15	CASSFLIRDPDTQYF	TGTGCCAGCAGCTTCTTAATCCGGGATCCAGATACGCAGTATTTT
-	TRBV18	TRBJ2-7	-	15	CASSPAASNSYEQYF	TGTGCCAGCTCACCGGCAGCGTCGAACTCCTACGAGCAGTACTTC
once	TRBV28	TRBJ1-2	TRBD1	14	CASSSTGGFYGYTF	TGTGCCAGCAGTTCGACAGGGGGCTTCTATGGCTACACCTTC
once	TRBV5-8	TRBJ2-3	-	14	CASSLRDNTDTQYF	TGTGCCAGCAGCTTAAGGGACAACACAGATACGCAGTATTTT
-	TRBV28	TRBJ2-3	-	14	CASSFGTGVDTQYF	TGTGCCAGCAGTTTTGGGACGGGGGTTGATACGCAGTATTTT